This note documents a single T cell receptor (beta chain) sequence. Its antigen is not known. Primers used in a second PCR of about 6 to 11 cycles were a sample-barcoded 5' primer and a J-beta primer mix. Every single cDNA molecule received a tag from a template-switch adaptor with 12 random nucleotides. From the 5' RACE reads, TCRdb called clonotypes with MiXCR, one entry per CDR3 protein. Altogether just under 750,000 distinct CDR3 sequences are present, 20% to 25% being singletons, with the ten largest covering roughly 22%. These data originate in a study of blood T cells in healthy people across ages. Study conclusions and caveats: Since the PBMCs were unsorted, naive and antigen-experienced cells could not be conclusively compared. Per million T cells, TCR beta diversity dropped roughly linearly as age increased.

V was pared by 7 bases and J by 4 bases, with 17 bases between. This CDR3 region has 15 residues. Germline V gene lookup returns CDR1 MNHNY and CDR2 SVGAGI (reference sequence). The receptor's source is a man aged 65-85 years in good health. This chain joins TRBV6-6 and TRBJ2-1; D may be TRBD2 (5 bases). Sample: blood. CDR3 sequence: CASNNRAGGYNEQFF. The CDR3 DNA sequence: TGTGCCAGCAACAACCGGGCAGGAGGATACAATGAGCAGTTCTTC.